This T cell receptor beta chain comes out of a study of blood T cell repertoires in COVID-19. Across the study: In each case, the material was cDNA or gDNA derived from T cells, B-cell-depleted T cells, or PBMCs.

Looked up from germline, CDR1 is LGHNA and CDR2 is YSLEER. The CDR3 sequence is 17 residues long. Deletions cut 2 bases from V and 2 bases from J, with 16 bases between. This table comes from immunoSEQ multiplex PCR, and its TCRdb copy is limited to in-frame clones, with some not included. The table has roughly 300,000 clones, around 82% seen once. The chain recombines TRBV4-3 with TRBJ1-3, with a weak D call TRBD1 (6 bases). The TCR was taken from a woman between 50 and 59 years old who had recovered from COVID-19. Material for sequencing was peripheral blood. The CDR3 loop reads CASSQTITGHTGNTIYF. In nucleotides, the CDR3 is TGCGCCAGCAGCCAAACCATCACGGGACATACTGGAAACACCATATATTTT.